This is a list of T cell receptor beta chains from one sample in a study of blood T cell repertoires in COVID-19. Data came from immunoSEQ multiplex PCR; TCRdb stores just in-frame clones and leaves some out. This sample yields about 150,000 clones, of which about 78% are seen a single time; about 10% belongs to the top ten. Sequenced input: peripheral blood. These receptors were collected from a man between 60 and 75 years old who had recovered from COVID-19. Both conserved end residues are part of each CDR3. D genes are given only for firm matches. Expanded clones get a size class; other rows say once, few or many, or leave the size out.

CASSQGGYSNQPQHF | TGCGCCAGCAGCCAAGGAGGCTATAGCAATCAGCCCCAGCATTTT | . | TRBV4-3 | 15 | TRBJ1-5 | .
CASSQEGSGTGELFF | TGCGCCAGCAGCCAAGAAGGCTCGGGGACCGGGGAGCTGTTTTTT | . | TRBV4-3 | 15 | TRBJ2-2 | .
CASSRPTRGNTIYF | TGCGCCAGCAGCCGCCCGACGCGGGGGAACACCATATATTTT | . | TRBV4-1 | 14 | TRBJ1-3 | few
CASSMAGGGTDTQYF | TGTGCCAGTAGTATGGCAGGGGGCGGCACAGATACGCAGTATTTT | TRBD1 | TRBV19 | 15 | TRBJ2-3 | .
CASSLNGGQIPDTQYF | TGTGCCAGCAGCTTGAACGGAGGGCAGATCCCAGATACGCAGTATTTT | . | TRBV7-9 | 16 | TRBJ2-3 | .
CASSTGQGLQPQHF | TGTGCCAGTAGTACGGGACAGGGGCTCCAGCCCCAGCATTTT | TRBD1 | TRBV19 | 14 | TRBJ1-5 | few
CASSPGQGNTIYF | TGTGCCAGCTCACCAGGGCAAGGAAACACCATATATTTT | . | TRBV18 | 13 | TRBJ1-3 | .
CASSLNGGDSPLHF | TGTGCCAGCAGCTTAAATGGAGGGGATTCACCCCTCCACTTT | . | TRBV7-2 | 14 | TRBJ1-6 | .
CASSQGPGISQGNENNQPQHF | TGTGCCAGCAGCCAAGGACCTGGGATCTCCCAGGGGAATGAAAACAATCAGCCCCAGCATTTT | . | TRBV3-1/TRBV3-2 | 21 | TRBJ1-5 | .
CASSVAQGSGEKLFF | TGTGCCAGCAGCGTAGCTCAGGGAAGTGGTGAAAAACTGTTTTTT | . | TRBV9 | 15 | TRBJ1-4 | .
CASSQTRGIAFF | TGTGCCAGCAGCCAAACAAGGGGGATAGCTTTCTTT | . | TRBV3-1/TRBV3-2 | 12 | TRBJ1-1 | .
CASSTGTGGMADTQYF | TGTGCCAGCAGCACTGGGACAGGGGGTATGGCAGATACGCAGTATTTT | TRBD1 | TRBV7-9 | 16 | TRBJ2-3 | .
CASSSDTNTEAFF | TGTGCCAGTAGTTCGGACACGAACACTGAAGCTTTCTTT | . | TRBV19 | 13 | TRBJ1-1 | once
CASSSYKNTEAFF | TGTGCCAGCAGTAGTTATAAGAACACTGAAGCTTTCTTT | . | TRBV11-3 | 13 | TRBJ1-1 | few
CASSHPSVRAPVYEQYF | TGTGCCAGCAGTCACCCAAGTGTGAGGGCACCAGTCTACGAGCAGTACTTC | . | TRBV27 | 17 | TRBJ2-7 | .
CASSFSGSNQPQHF | TGTGCCAGCAGCTTTTCAGGGAGCAATCAGCCCCAGCATTTT | . | TRBV7-2 | 14 | TRBJ1-5 | .
CASSPPGTGYGYTF | TGTGCCAGCAGCCCCCCGGGGACAGGCTATGGCTACACCTTC | TRBD1 | TRBV28 | 14 | TRBJ1-2 | .
CASSPPLAGVYNEQFF | TGTGCCAGCTCACCACCCTTAGCGGGTGTCTACAATGAGCAGTTCTTC | TRBD2 | TRBV18 | 16 | TRBJ2-1 | .
CASSIPRPGDNEQFF | TGTGCCAGCAGTATTCCCCGGCCGGGGGACAATGAGCAGTTCTTC | . | TRBV2 | 15 | TRBJ2-1 | few
CASSYRQEGEKLFF | TGTGCCAGCAGCTATAGACAGGAAGGTGAAAAACTGTTTTTT | . | TRBV9 | 14 | TRBJ1-4 | .
CASSLTPGNGYTF | TGTGCCAGCAGTTTAACTCCAGGGAATGGCTACACCTTC | . | TRBV12-3/TRBV12-4 | 13 | TRBJ1-2 | .
CASSLRTEAGANVLTF | TGTGCCAGCAGCTTACGGACAGAGGCTGGGGCCAACGTCCTGACTTTC | . | TRBV7-9 | 16 | TRBJ2-6 | .
CASGRTSGSHNEQFF | TGCGCCAGCGGACGGACTAGCGGGAGTCACAATGAGCAGTTCTTC | TRBD2 | TRBV5-1 | 15 | TRBJ2-1 | .
CAAKSSGFADDQYF | TGTGCCGCCAAGTCTAGCGGGTTCGCGGATGACCAGTACTTC | TRBD2 | TRBV28 | 14 | TRBJ2-5 | .
CASSLARREDTQYF | TGCGCCAGCAGCTTGGCTAGGAGGGAAGATACGCAGTATTTT | . | TRBV5-1 | 14 | TRBJ2-3 | .
CASSLNSGGNTDTQYF | TGTGCCAGCAGCTTAAATAGCGGGGGTAACACAGATACGCAGTATTTT | TRBD2 | TRBV7-2 | 16 | TRBJ2-3 | .